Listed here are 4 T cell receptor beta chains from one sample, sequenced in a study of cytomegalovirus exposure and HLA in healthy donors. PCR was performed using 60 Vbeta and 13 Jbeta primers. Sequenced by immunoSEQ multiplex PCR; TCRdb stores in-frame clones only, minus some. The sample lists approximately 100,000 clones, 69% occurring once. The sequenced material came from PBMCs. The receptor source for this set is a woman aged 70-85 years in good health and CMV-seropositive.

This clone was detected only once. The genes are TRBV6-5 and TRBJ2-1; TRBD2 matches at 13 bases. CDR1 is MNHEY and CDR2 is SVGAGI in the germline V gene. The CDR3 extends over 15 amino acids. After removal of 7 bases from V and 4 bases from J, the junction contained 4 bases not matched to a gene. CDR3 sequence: CASKRTSGGYNEQFF. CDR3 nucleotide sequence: TGTGCCAGCAAAAGGACTAGCGGGGGTTACAATGAGCAGTTCTTC.

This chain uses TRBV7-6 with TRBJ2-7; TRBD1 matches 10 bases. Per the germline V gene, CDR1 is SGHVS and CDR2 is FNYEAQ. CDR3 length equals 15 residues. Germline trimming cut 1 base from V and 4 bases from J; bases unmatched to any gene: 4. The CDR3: CASSLGKGQGYEQYF. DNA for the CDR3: TGTGCCAGCAGCTTAGGAAAGGGACAGGGGTACGAGCAGTACTTC.

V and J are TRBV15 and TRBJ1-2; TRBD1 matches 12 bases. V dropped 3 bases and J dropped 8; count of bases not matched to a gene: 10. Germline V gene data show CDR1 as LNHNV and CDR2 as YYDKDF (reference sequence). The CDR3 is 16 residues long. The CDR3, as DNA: TGTGCCACCAGCAGTTATGCGGGACAGGGGGCTCGAGGCTACACCTTC. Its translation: CATSSYAGQGARGYTF. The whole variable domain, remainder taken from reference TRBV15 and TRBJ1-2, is DAMVIQNPRYQVTQFGKPVTLSCSQTLNHNVMYWYQQKSSQAPKLLFHYYDKDFNNEADTPDNFQSRRPNTSFCFLDIRSPGLGDTAMYLCATSSYAGQGARGYTFGSGTRLTVV.

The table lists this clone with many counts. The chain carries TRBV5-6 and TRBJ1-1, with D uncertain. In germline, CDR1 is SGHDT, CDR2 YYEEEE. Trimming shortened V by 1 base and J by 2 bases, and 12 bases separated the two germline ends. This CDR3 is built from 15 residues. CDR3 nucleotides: TGTGCCAGCAGCTTGTATGCGACTCCAAACACTGAAGCTTTCTTT. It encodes CASSLYATPNTEAFF.